This T cell receptor beta chain stems from a study of blood T cell repertoires in COVID-19. Trimming took off 5 bases at V and 3 bases at J, with 7 bases between the two ends. The CDR3 is made up of 12 amino acids. Germline V gene data show CDR1 as SGHTA and CDR2 as FQGNSA. Using immunoSEQ multiplex PCR, the repertoire was profiled, and TCRdb retains in-frame clones only, with some absent. Among about 210,000 clones listed, 70% to 90% were seen once. This sequence joins TRBV7-2 and TRBJ1-1; D remains ambiguous. Sequencing input: peripheral blood. The sequence was collected from a woman in her thirties or forties with acute or convalescent COVID-19. CDR3 bases: TGTGCCAGCAGCATCGGTTACACTGAAGCTTTCTTT. This translates into CASSIGYTEAFF.